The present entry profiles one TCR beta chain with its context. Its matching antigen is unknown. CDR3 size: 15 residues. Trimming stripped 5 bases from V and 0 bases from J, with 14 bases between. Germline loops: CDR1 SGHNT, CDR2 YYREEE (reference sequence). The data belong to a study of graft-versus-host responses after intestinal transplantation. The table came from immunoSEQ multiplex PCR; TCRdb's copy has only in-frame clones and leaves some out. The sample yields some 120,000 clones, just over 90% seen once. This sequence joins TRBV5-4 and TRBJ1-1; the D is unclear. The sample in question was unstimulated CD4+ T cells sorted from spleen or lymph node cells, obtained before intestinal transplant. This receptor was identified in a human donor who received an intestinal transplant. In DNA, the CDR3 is TGTGCCAGCAGGAGTGTGGCAGCTATGAACACTGAAGCTTTCTTT. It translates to CASRSVAAMNTEAFF.